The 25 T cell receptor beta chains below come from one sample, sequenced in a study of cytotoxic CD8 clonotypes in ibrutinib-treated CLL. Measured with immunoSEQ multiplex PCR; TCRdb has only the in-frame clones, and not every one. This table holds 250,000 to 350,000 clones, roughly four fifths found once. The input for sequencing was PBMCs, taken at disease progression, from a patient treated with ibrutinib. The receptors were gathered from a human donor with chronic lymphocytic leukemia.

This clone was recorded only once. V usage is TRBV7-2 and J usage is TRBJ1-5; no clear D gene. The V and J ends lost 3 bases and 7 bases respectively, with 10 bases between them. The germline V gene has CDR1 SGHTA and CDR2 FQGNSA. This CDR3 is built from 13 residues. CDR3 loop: CASSFGSYQPQHF. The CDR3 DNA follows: TGTGCCAGCAGCTTTGGCAGTTACCAGCCCCAGCATTTT.

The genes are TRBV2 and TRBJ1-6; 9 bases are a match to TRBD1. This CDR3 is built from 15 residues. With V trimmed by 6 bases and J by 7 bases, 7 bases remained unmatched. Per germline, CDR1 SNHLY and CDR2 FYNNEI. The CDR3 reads CASRDRTGDNSPLHF. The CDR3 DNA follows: TGTGCCAGCAGGGATCGGACAGGGGACAATTCACCCCTCCACTTT.

The CDR3 protein is CASSLRPLAALTDTQYF. The DNA of the CDR3 is TGTGCCAGCAGCTTAAGGCCGCTAGCGGCCCTCACAGATACGCAGTATTTT. V gene TRBV7-9 combines with J gene TRBJ2-3, with TRBD2 identical over 7 bases. The trim removed 2 bases at V and 2 bases at J, leaving 10 bases unmatched. CDR1 is SEHNR, CDR2 FQNEAQ, per germline (reference sequence). The CDR3 is 17 residues long.

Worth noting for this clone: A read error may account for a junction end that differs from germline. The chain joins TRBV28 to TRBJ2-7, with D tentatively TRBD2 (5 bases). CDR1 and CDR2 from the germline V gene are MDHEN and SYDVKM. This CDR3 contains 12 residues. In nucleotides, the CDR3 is TGTGCCAGCATCGGGAACTCCGACGAGCAGTACTTC. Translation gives CASIGNSDEQYF.

In DNA, the CDR3 is TGTGCCATCAGTCGGACTAGCGGGAGGGAGCGGGAGACCCAGTACTTC. Protein sequence: CAISRTSGRERETQYF. This chain joins TRBV10-3 and TRBJ2-5; 15 nucleotides match TRBD2. Germline loops: CDR1 ENHRY, CDR2 SYGVKD. With 5 bases clipped from V and 5 bases from J, the junction kept 6 bases outside the gene matches. CDR3 length equals 16 residues.

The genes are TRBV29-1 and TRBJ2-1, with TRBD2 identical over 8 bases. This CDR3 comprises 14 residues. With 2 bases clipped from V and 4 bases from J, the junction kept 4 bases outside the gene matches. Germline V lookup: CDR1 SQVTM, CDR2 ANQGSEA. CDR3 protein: CSVELAGLYNEQFF. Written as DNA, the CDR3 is TGCAGCGTTGAATTAGCGGGATTGTACAATGAGCAGTTCTTC.

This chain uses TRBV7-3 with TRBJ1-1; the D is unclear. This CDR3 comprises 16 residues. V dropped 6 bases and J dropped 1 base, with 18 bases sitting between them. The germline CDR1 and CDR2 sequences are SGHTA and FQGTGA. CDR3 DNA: TGTGCCAGCAGTTTCCGCGGGGTCGGTACGAACACTGAAGCTTTCTTT. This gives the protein CASSFRGVGTNTEAFF.

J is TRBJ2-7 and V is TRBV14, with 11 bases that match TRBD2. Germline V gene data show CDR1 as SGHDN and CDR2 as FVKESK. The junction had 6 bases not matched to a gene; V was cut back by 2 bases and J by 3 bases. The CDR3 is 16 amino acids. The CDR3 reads CASSQPGTSGSYEQYF. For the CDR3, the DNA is TGTGCCAGCAGCCAACCCGGAACTAGCGGGAGCTACGAGCAGTACTTC.

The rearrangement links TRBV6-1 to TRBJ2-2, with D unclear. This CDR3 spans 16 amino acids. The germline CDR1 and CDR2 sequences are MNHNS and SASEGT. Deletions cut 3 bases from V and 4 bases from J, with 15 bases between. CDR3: CASSDLIVMSTGELFF. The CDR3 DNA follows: TGTGCCAGCAGTGACCTTATCGTTATGAGCACCGGGGAGCTGTTTTTT.

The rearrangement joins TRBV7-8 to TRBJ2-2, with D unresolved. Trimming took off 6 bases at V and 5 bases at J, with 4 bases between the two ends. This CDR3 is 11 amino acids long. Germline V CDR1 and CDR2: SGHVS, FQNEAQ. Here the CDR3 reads CASSRTGELFF. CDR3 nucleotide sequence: TGTGCCAGCAGTCGAACCGGGGAGCTGTTTTTT. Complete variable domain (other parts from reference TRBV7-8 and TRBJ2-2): GAGVSQSPRYKVAKRGQDVALRCDPISGHVSLFWYQQALGQGPEFLTYFQNEAQLDKSGLPSDRFFAERPEGSVSTLKIQRTQQEDSAVYLCASSRTGELFFGEGSRLTVL.

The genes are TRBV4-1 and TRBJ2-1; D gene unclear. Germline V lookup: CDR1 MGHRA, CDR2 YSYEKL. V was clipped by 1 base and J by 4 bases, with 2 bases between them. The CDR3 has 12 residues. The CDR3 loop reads CASSQGYNEQFF. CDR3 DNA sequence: TGCGCCAGCAGCCAAGGATACAATGAGCAGTTCTTC.

The chain's CDR3 is CASSTIPGADYGYTF. The CDR3 DNA follows: TGCGCCAGCAGCACGATCCCGGGGGCGGACTATGGCTACACCTTC. The chain has TRBV5-1 and TRBJ1-2; a weak D match, TRBD1 (6 bases). The CDR3 is 15 amino acids. Between the trimmed V and J ends, which lost 4 bases and 3 bases, there was a span of 16 bases. Per the germline V gene, CDR1 is SGHRS and CDR2 is YFSETQ.

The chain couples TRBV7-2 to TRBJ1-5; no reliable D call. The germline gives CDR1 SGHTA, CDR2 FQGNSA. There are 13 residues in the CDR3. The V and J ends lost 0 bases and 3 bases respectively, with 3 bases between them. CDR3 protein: CASSLAYNQPQHF. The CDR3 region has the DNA TGTGCCAGCAGCTTAGCGTACAATCAGCCCCAGCATTTT.

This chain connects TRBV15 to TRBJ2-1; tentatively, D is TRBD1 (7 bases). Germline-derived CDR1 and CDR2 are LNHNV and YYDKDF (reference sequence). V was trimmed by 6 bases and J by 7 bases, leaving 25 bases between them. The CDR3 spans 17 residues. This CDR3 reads CATRGRGVAVGRNEQFF. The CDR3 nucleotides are TGTGCCACCAGGGGCAGGGGGGTAGCGGTAGGTAGGAATGAGCAGTTCTTC.

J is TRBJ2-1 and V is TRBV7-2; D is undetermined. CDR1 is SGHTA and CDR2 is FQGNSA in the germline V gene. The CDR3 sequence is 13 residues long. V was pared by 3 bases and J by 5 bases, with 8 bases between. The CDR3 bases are TGTGCCAGCAGCTTTGGATGGCACAATGAGCAGTTCTTC. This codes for CASSFGWHNEQFF.

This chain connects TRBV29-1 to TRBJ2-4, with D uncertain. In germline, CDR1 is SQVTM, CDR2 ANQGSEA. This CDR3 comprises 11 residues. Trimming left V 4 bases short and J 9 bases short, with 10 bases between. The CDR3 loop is CSVVYLGIQYF. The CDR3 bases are TGCAGCGTTGTTTACCTGGGCATTCAGTACTTC.

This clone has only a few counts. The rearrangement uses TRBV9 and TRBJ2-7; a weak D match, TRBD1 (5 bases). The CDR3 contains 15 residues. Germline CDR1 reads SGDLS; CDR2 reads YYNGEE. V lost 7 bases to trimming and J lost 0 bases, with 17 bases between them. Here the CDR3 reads CASAAHGAGSYEQYF. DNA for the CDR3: TGTGCCAGCGCGGCCCATGGGGCAGGCTCCTACGAGCAGTACTTC.

This CDR3 reads CASSSPRGAYEQYF. CDR3 nucleotide sequence: TGTGCCAGCAGCTCTCCGCGGGGAGCCTACGAGCAGTACTTC. V usage is TRBV7-9 and J usage is TRBJ2-7, with a weak D call TRBD2 (6 bases). Germline V gives CDR1 SEHNR, CDR2 FQNEAQ (reference sequence). Trimming removed 4 bases at V and 2 bases at J, with 12 bases between. The CDR3 length is 14 residues.

The CDR3, as DNA: TGTGCCGGAGGGGGCGATACGCAGTATTTT. As protein: CAGGGDTQYF. The V and J genes are TRBV18 and TRBJ2-3; a possible D gene is TRBD1 (7 bases). Per germline, CDR1 KGHSH and CDR2 LQKENI. This CDR3 contains 10 residues. V was clipped by 11 bases and J by 6 bases, with 9 bases between them.

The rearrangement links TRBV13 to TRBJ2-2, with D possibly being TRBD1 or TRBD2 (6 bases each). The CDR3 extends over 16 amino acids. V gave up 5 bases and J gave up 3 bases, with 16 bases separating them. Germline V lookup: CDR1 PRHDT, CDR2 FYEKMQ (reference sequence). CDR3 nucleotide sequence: TGTGCCAGCAGCGCGCGGGACAAGTTACACACCGGGGAGCTGTTTTTT. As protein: CASSARDKLHTGELFF. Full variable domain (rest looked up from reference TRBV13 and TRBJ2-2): AAGVIQSPRHLIKEKRETATLKCYPIPRHDTVYWYQQGPGQDPQFLISFYEKMQSDKGSIPDRFSAQQFSDYHSELNMSSLELGDSALYFCASSARDKLHTGELFFGEGSRLTVL.

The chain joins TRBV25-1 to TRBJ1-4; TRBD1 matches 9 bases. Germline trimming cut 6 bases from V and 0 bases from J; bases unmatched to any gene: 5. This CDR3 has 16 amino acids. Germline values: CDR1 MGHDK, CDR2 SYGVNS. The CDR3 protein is CASSQWTGATNEKLFF. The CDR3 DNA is TGTGCCAGCAGCCAATGGACAGGGGCAACTAATGAAAAACTGTTTTTT.

The CDR3 loop is CASSLYRSHTGELFF. The CDR3 DNA sequence: TGTGCCAGCAGTTTATACCGATCCCACACCGGGGAGCTGTTTTTT. V gene TRBV27 combines with J gene TRBJ2-2; D not resolved. Germline CDR1 reads MNHEY; CDR2 reads SMNVEV (reference sequence). V lost 1 base and J lost 3, with 9 bases in between. The CDR3 is made up of 15 amino acids.

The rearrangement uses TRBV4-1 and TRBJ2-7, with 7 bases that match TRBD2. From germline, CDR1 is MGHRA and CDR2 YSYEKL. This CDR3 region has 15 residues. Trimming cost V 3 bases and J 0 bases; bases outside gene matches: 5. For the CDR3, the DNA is TGCGCCAGCAGCCATCATCTAGCGGACTCCTACGAGCAGTACTTC. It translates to CASSHHLADSYEQYF.

The CDR3 DNA sequence: TGTGCCAGCAGCTTATATAGCGGGGGCCCCAGTGACATTCAGTACTTC. Protein: CASSLYSGGPSDIQYF. The genes are TRBV13 and TRBJ2-4, with 9 bases matching TRBD2. CDR3 length equals 16 residues. Per germline, CDR1 PRHDT and CDR2 FYEKMQ (reference sequence). Trimming cost V 2 bases and J 8 bases; bases outside gene matches: 10.

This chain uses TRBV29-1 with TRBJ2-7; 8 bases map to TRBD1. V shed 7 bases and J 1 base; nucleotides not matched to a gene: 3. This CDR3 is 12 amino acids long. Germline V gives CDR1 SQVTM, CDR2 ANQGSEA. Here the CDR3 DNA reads TGCAGCGGGCAGGGGGCTTCCTACGAGCAGTACTTC. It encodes CSGQGASYEQYF.